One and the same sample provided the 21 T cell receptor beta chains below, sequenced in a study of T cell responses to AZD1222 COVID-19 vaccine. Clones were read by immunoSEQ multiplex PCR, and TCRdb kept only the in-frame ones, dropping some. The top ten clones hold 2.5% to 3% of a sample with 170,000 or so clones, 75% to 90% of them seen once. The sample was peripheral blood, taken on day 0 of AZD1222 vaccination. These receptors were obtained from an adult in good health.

CDR3 in DNA: TGCGCCAGCAGCAAAAGAGGTGATAGCAATCAGCCCCAGCATTTT. It is translated as CASSKRGDSNQPQHF. The chain couples TRBV4-1 to TRBJ1-5; D call uncertain. Germline lookup yields CDR1 MGHRA and CDR2 YSYEKL. This CDR3 comprises 15 residues. Deletions cut 5 bases from V and 0 bases from J, with 11 bases between.

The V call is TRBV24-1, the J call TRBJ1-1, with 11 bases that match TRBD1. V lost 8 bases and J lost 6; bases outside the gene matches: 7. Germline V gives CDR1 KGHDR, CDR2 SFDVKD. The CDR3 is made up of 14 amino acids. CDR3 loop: CATTGTGGMAEAFF. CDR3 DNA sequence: TGTGCCACCACTGGGACAGGGGGAATGGCTGAAGCTTTCTTT.

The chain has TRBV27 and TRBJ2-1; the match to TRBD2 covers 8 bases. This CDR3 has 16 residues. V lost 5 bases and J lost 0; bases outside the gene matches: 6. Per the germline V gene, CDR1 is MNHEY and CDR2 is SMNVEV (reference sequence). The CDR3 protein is CASSTLSGSSYNEQFF. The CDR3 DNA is TGTGCCAGCAGTACCCTAAGCGGGAGCTCCTACAATGAGCAGTTCTTC.

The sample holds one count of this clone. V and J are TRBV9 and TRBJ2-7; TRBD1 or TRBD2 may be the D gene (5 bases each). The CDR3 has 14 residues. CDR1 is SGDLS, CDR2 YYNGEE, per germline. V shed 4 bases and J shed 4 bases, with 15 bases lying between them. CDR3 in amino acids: CASSPGTPLYEQYF. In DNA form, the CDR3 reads TGTGCCAGCAGCCCCGGGACGCCTCTGTACGAGCAGTACTTC. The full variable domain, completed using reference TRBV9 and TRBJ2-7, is DSGVTQTPKHLITATGQRVTLRCSPRSGDLSVYWYQQSLDQGLQFLIQYYNGEERAKGNILERFSAQQFPDLHSELNLSSLELGDSALYFCASSPGTPLYEQYFGPGTRLTVT.

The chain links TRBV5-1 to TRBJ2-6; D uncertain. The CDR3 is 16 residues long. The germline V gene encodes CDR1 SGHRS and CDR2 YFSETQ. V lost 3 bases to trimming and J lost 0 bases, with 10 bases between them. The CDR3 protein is CASSSVVDSGANVLTF. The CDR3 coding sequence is TGCGCCAGCAGCTCGGTTGTTGACTCTGGGGCCAACGTCCTGACTTTC. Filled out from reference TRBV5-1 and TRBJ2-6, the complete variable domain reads KAGVTQTPRYLIKTRGQQVTLSCSPISGHRSVSWYQQTPGQGLQFLFEYFSETQRNKGNFPGRFSGRQFSNSRSEMNVSTLELGDSALYLCASSSVVDSGANVLTFGAGSRLTVL.

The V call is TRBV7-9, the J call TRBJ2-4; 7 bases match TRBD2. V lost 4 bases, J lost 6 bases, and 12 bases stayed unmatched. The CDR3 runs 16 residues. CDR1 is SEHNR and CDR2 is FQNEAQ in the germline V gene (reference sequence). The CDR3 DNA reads TGTGCCAGCAGCTACTCCAGGGAGGGCCGTGGAAACATTCAGTACTTC. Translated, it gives CASSYSREGRGNIQYF.

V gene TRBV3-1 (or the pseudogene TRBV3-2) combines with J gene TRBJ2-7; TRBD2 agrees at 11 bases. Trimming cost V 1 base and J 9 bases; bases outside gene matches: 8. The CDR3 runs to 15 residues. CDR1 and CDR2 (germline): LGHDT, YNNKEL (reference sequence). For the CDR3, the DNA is TGTGCCAGCAGCCAAGTTGGGCTAGCGGGAGGTGGGCAGTACTTC. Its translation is CASSQVGLAGGGQYF.

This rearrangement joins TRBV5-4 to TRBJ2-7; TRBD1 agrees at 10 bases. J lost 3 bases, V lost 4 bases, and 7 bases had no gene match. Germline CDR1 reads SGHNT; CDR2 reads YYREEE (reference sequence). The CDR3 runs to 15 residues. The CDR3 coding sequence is TGTGCCAGCAGCCTCCGGGACAGGGGCGTCTACGAGCAGTACTTC. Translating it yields CASSLRDRGVYEQYF. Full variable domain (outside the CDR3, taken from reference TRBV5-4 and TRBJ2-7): ETGVTQSPTHLIKTRGQQVTLRCSSQSGHNTVSWYQQALGQGPQFIFQYYREEENGRGNFPPRFSGLQFPNYSSELNVNALELDDSALYLCASSLRDRGVYEQYFGPGTRLTVT.

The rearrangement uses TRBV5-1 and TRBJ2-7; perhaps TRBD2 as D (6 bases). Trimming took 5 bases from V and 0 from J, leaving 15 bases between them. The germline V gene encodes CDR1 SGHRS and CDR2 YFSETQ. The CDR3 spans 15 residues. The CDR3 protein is CASSPLIGSSYEQYF. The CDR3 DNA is TGCGCCAGCAGTCCACTTATCGGGAGCTCCTACGAGCAGTACTTC.

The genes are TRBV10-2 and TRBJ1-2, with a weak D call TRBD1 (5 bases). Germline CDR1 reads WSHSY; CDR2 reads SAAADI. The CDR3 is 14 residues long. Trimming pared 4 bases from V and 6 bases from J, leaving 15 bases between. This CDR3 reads CASSGTSRAHGYTF. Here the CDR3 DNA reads TGCGCCAGCAGTGGAACTTCCAGGGCTCATGGCTACACCTTC.

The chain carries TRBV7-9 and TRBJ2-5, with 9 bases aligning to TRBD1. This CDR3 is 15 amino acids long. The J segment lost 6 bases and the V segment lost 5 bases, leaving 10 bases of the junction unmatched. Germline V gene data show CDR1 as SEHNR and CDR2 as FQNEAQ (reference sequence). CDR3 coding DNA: TGTGCCAGCAGCCTCGACAGGGGGTCAAGGAAGACCCAGTACTTC. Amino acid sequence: CASSLDRGSRKTQYF.

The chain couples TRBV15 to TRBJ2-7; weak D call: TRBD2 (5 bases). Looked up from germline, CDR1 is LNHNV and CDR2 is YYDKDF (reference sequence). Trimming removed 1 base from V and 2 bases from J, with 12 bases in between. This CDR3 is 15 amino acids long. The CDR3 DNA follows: TGTGCCACCAGCAGAGGTCGGACGGGGACCTACGAGCAGTACTTC. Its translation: CATSRGRTGTYEQYF.

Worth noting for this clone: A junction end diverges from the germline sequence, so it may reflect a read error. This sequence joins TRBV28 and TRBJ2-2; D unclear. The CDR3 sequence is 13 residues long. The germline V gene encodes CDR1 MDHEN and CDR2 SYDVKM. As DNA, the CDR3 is TGTGCCAGCAGTTTGGTCCAGACCGCGGAGCTGTTTTTT. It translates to CASSLVQTAELFF.

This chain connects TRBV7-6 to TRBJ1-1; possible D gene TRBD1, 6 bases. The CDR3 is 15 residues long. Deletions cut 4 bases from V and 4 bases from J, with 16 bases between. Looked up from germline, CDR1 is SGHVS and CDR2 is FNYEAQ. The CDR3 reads CASSSVWGAGTEAFF. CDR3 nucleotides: TGTGCCAGCAGCTCCGTCTGGGGGGCGGGCACTGAAGCTTTCTTT.

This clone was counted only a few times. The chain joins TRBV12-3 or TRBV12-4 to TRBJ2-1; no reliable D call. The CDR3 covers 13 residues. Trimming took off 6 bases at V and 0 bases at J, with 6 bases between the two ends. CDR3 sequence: CASRKTSYNEQFF. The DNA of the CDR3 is TGTGCCAGCAGGAAGACCTCCTACAATGAGCAGTTCTTC.

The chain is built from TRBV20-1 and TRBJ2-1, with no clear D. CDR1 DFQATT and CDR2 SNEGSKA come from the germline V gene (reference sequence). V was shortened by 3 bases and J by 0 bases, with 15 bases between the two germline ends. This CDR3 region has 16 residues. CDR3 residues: CSASGGERSSYNEQFF. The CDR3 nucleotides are TGCAGTGCTAGTGGCGGTGAACGGAGCTCCTACAATGAGCAGTTCTTC.

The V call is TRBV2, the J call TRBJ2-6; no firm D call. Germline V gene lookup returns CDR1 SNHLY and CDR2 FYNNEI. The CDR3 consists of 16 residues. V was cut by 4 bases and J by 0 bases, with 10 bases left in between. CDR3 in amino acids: CASSVTRISGANVLTF. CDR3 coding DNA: TGTGCCAGCAGTGTGACTCGAATCTCTGGGGCCAACGTCCTGACTTTC.

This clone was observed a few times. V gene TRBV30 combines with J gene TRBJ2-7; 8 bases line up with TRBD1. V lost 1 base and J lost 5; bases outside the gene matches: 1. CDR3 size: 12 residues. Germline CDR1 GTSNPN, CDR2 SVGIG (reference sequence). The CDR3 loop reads CAWSDRGNEQYF. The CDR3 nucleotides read TGTGCCTGGAGTGACAGGGGGAACGAGCAGTACTTC.

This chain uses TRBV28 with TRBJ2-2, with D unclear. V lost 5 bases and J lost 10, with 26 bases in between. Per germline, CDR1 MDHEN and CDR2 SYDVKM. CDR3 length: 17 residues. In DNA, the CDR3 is TGTGCCAGCAGTCCGCGGTTCCTCGCGAGTAGTATCGTGGAGCTGTTTTTT. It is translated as CASSPRFLASSIVELFF.

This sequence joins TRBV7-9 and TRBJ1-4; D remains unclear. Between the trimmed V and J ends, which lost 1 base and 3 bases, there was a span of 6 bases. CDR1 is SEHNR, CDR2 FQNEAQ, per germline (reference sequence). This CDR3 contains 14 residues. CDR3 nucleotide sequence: TGTGCCAGCAGCTTAGGGATCGCTAATGAAAAACTGTTTTTT. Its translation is CASSLGIANEKLFF.

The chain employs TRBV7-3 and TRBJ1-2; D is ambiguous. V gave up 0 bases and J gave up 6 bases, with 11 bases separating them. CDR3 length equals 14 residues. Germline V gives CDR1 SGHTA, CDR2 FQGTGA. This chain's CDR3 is CASSLTGEENGYTF. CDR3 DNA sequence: TGTGCCAGCAGCTTAACGGGTGAGGAGAATGGCTACACCTTC.